A few counts support the clone carrying this T cell receptor beta chain. Each CDR3 protein is one row after TCRdb ran MiXCR on the RACE reads. Among more than 300,000 distinct CDR3 sequences listed, roughly 5.3% were seen once. This specimen comes from a study of human T cells and chemical hapten exposure. The time point is: pre-sensitization, week 0. Treatment noted: therapeutic diphenylcyclopropenone sensitization with weekly scalp DPC. In every case, blood was obtained before the patch test was applied. V dropped 6 bases and J dropped 1 base, with 13 bases sitting between them. There are 14 residues in the CDR3. Germline V gene data show CDR1 as DFQATT and CDR2 as SNEGSKA (reference sequence).

The chain is built from TRBV20-1 and TRBJ1-3; D gene unclear. This TCR derives from a woman between 50 and 59 years old with alopecia areata. Some clones in this sample may be carry-over from other donors' samples. Specimen: whole blood, collected in connection with sensitization to the hapten diphenylcyclopropenone (DPC). CDR3 amino acids: CSAVEGRSGNTIYF. The CDR3 nucleotides are TGCAGTGCCGTAGAAGGGAGGTCTGGAAACACCATATATTTT.